This TCR beta chain was found in a study of blood T cell repertoires in COVID-19. Study summary: T cells, B-cell-depleted T cells, or PBMCs supplied cDNA or gDNA.

Data came from immunoSEQ multiplex PCR; TCRdb stores just in-frame clones and leaves some out. The sample consists of 250,000 to 300,000 clones, around 80% of them appearing once. The study assigned cohorts using participant-reported clinical history. Shortly before study entry, within 2 weeks, exposed participants had met a COVID-19 case. V lost 4 bases and J lost 4; bases outside the gene matches: 4. This CDR3 has 14 amino acids. Germline loops: CDR1 LGHDT, CDR2 YNNKEL (reference sequence). The source is a man aged 40-49 years who had been exposed to COVID-19. V gene TRBV3-1 (or the pseudogene TRBV3-2) combines with J gene TRBJ1-2; 9 nucleotides line up with TRBD1. Sequenced input: PBMCs or T cells enriched from blood (not recorded which). This CDR3 reads CASSPRDRAYGYTF. The DNA for the CDR3 is TGTGCCAGCAGCCCCCGGGACAGGGCCTATGGCTACACCTTC.